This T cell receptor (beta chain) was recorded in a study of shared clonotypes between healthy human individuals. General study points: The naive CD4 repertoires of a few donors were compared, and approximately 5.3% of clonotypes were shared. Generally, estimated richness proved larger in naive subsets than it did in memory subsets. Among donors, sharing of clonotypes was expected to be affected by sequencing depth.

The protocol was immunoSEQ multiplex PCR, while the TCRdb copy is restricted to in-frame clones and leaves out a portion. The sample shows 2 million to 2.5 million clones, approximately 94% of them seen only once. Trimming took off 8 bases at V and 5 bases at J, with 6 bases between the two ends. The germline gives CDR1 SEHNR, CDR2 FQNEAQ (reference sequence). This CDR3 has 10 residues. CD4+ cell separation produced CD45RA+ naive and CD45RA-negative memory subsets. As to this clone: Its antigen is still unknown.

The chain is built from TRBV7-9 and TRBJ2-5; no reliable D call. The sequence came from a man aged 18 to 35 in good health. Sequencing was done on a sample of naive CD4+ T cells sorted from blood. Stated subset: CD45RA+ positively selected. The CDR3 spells CASGWETQYF. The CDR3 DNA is TGTGCCAGCGGGTGGGAGACCCAGTACTTC.